This T cell receptor beta chain was found in a study of OX40 agonist ivuxolimab in advanced cancers. Describing the broader study: Ivuxolimab, which targeted the costimulatory receptor OX40 (CD134), was an agonistic, fully human IgG2 monoclonal antibody. Intravenous ivuxolimab was administered to patients every 2 weeks at six dose levels: 0.01, 0.1, 0.3, 1.5, 3 and 10 mg/kg. Of the roughly 54 patients in dose escalation, around 19 had hepatocellular carcinoma, approximately 15 had melanoma, 9 had renal cell carcinoma and 9 had head and neck cancer. In the dose-escalation cohort, more than 80% of patients were male, and the mean age was around 65 years with a range of about 20 to 80. Patients were allowed to have had prior anti-PD-1, anti-PD-L1 or anti-CTLA-4 therapy, and around two fifths of the dose-escalation patients had been treated with checkpoint inhibitors. Three dose-escalation patients achieved partial responses, one with hepatocellular carcinoma and two with cutaneous melanoma. The purpose of peripheral TCRbeta sequencing was to test whether ivuxolimab changed TCR sequence diversity and led to clonal T-cell expansion. The paper reports the monotherapy dose-escalation portion (N of about 50 patients) of the phase I ivuxolimab trial.

The paper as a whole reports these results and caveats: The antigen specificity of the peripheral T cells that underwent clonal expansion was not determined. After ivuxolimab, CD8+ T cells had more expanded clones than CD4+ T cells on average. Low levels of normalized T-cell clonal expansion were also shown by some nonresponding patients. Partial responders in the 0.1-3.0 mg/kg groups had among the lowest normalized peripheral clonal expansion, especially among CD8+ T cells. At doses from 0.1 to 3.0 mg/kg, clonal expansion was seen in both CD4+ and CD8+ blood T cells between baseline and week 6.

The trial excluded patients who had a history of autoimmune disease or were on systemic immunosuppression. Peripheral blood for TCR sequencing was drawn from every dose cohort at baseline, at cycle 4 day 1 and at cycle 7 day 1. Samples came from an open-label, multicenter, first-in-human phase I dose-escalation trial of ivuxolimab. Adults with locally advanced or metastatic head and neck squamous cell, hepatocellular, melanoma or renal cell carcinoma were enrolled in the trial. Before TCR sequencing, CD4+ T cells and CD8+ T cells were sorted from peripheral blood as separate populations. In regard to this clone: Its antigen remains unidentified. The sample holds no much larger clone one base away, and base qualities are not on file.

To sequence the TCRbeta CDR3 region, genomic DNA was isolated from the sorted cells. TCRbeta CDR3 regions were sequenced using the immunoSEQ Assay. Drawn from immuneACCESS, this table holds only the in-frame rearrangements with V and J called that TCRdb kept. Clones are partly lost; checked studies trace under half to an unresolved V gene and leave the rest unexplained. This sample comprises about 47,000 clones, 80% to 85% of them detected only once. Of the sample, 20% to 25% falls within the top ten clones. Taken from the germline V gene (reference sequence), the CDR1 and CDR2 loops are LNHDA and SQIVND. Between the V and J ends, shortened by 6 bases and 4 bases respectively, the junction contains 9 bases. From its cysteine to its phenylalanine, the CDR3 spans 12 amino acids. The retained sequence is limited to the CDR3, 36 bases, with the frame set at the first base.

The V gene is TRBV19 and the J gene is TRBJ1-2, and TRBD1 may be the D gene, going by 5 matching bases. This specimen was CD4+ or CD8+ T cells sorted from blood, taken in a trial of the OX40 agonist ivuxolimab. The sequence derives from an adult with an advanced solid tumor such as melanoma, head and neck, liver or kidney cancer. The base sequence is TGTGCCAGTAGGGGGCCAGTCTATGGCTACACCTTC. Translated, this is CASRGPVYGYTF.